This T cell receptor (beta chain) was sequenced in a study of blood T cell repertoires in COVID-19. As for the study in general: COVID-19 samples collected from the United States, Italy and Spain covered acute and convalescent phases. T cells, B-cell-depleted T cells, or PBMCs supplied cDNA or gDNA.

Per the study methods: By means of reference gene primer amplification, nucleated cell counts were estimated. The table came from immunoSEQ multiplex PCR; TCRdb's copy has only in-frame clones and leaves some out. The DNA gave D and trimming, while V, J and clone size come from that table. This sample has under 300,000 clones, with nearly 90% found just once. The ends lost 4 bases at V and 6 bases at J; junction bases unmatched: 3. The germline gives CDR1 MNHEY, CDR2 SMNVEV (reference sequence). The CDR3 runs 14 residues. The chain links TRBV27 to TRBJ2-1; 10 bases line up with TRBD2. Sequencing input: peripheral blood. This clonotype originated in a woman in her forties who had recovered from COVID-19. CDR3: CASSSLAGVNEQFF. The CDR3 DNA follows: TGTGCCAGCAGTTCGCTAGCGGGAGTCAATGAGCAGTTCTTC.